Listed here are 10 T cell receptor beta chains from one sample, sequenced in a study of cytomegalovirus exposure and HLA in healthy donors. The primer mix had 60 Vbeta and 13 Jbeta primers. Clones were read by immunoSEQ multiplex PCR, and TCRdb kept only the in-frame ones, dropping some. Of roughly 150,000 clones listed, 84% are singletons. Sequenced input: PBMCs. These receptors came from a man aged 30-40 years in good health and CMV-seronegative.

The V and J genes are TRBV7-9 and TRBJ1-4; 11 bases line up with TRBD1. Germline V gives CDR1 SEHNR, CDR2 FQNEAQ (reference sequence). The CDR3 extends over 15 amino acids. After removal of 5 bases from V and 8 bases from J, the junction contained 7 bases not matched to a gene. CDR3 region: CASSPGTGGNEKLFF. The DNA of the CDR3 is TGTGCCAGCAGCCCAGGGACAGGGGGGAACGAAAAACTGTTTTTT.

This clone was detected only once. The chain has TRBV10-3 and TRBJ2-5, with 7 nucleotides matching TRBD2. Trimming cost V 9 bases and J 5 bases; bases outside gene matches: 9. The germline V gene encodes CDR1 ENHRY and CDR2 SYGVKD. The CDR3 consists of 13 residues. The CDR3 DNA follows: TGTGCCATGGGGCGGGGGAAGGAGGAGACCCAGTACTTC. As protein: CAMGRGKEETQYF.

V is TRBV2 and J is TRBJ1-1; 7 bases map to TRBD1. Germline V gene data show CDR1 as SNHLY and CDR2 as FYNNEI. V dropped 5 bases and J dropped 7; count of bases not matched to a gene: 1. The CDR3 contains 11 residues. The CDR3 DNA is TGTGCCAGCAGTAGGGACAGTGAAGCTTTCTTT. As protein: CASSRDSEAFF.

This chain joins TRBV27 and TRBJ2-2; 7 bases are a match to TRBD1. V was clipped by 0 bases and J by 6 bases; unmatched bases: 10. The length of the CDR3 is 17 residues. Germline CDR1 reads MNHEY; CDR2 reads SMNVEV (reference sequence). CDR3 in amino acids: CASSLSYLDRWAGELFF. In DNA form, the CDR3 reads TGTGCCAGCAGTTTATCATACCTGGACAGGTGGGCCGGGGAGCTGTTTTTT.

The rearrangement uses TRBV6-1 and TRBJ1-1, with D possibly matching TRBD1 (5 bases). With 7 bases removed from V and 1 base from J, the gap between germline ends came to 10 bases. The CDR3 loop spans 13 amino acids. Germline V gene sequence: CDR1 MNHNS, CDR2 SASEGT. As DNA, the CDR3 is TGTGCCAGCACCCTAGACAGGAACACTGAAGCTTTCTTT. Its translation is CASTLDRNTEAFF.

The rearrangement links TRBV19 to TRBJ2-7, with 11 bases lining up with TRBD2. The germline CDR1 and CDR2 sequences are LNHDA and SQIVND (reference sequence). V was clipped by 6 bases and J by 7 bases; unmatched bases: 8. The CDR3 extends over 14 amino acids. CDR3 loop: CASSVLAGAGEQYF. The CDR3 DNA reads TGTGCCAGTAGCGTACTAGCGGGAGCAGGAGAGCAGTACTTC.

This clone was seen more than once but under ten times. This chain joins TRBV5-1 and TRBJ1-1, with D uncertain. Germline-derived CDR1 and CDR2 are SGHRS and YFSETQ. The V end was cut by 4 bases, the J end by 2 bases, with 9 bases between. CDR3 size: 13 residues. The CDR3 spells CASSQAINTEAFF. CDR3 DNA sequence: TGCGCCAGCAGCCAGGCCATTAACACTGAAGCTTTCTTT.

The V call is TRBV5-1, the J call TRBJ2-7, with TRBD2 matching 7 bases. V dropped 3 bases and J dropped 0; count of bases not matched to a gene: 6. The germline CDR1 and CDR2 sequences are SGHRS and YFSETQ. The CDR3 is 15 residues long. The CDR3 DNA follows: TGCGCCAGCAGCTCCAAGCGGGATAGCTCCTACGAGCAGTACTTC. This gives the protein CASSSKRDSSYEQYF.

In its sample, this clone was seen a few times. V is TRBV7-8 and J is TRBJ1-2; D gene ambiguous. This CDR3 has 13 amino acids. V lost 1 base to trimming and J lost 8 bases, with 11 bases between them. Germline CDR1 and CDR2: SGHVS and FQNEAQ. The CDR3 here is CASSLVRSGGYTF. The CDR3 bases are TGTGCCAGCAGCTTAGTCCGGAGCGGGGGCTACACCTTC.

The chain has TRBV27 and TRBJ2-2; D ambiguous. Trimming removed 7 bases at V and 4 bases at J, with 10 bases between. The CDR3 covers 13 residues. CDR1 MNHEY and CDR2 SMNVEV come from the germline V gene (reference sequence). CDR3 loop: CASNSGFTGELFF. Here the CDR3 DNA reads TGTGCCAGCAACTCCGGGTTCACCGGGGAGCTGTTTTTT.